The 6 T cell receptor beta chains given below trace back to one sample, sequenced in a study of T-cell reconstitution after alpha-beta-depleted transplantation in children. Researchers prepared the TCRbeta library using unique molecular identifiers, the study reports. Using its own MiXCR run on the PCR reads, TCRdb lists one record per CDR3 protein. This sample has about 200,000 distinct CDR3 sequences, with approximately 14% found just once. Sequencing used PBMCs from the stem cell graft donor, obtained from the stem cell graft. These receptors were taken from a human donor who donated a stem cell graft to a child with acute lymphoblastic leukemia.

The sample holds a few counts of this clonotype. This chain uses TRBV7-9 with TRBJ2-1, with D possibly matching TRBD2 (5 bases). The V and J ends lost 0 bases and 7 bases respectively, with 13 bases between them. This CDR3 comprises 15 residues. CDR1 is SEHNR and CDR2 is FQNEAQ in the germline V gene (reference sequence). Written as DNA, the CDR3 is TGTGCCAGCAGCTTAGCCCGGGTACGGGGAAATGAGCAGTTCTTC. Amino acids: CASSLARVRGNEQFF.

The chain carries TRBV27 and TRBJ2-3, with D unresolved. The CDR3 sequence is 17 residues long. Deletions cut 1 base from V and 1 base from J, with 15 bases between. In germline, CDR1 is MNHEY, CDR2 SMNVEV (reference sequence). CDR3 sequence: CASSLLFRATRTDTQYF. Written as DNA, the CDR3 is TGTGCCAGCAGTTTATTGTTTCGGGCGACTCGCACAGATACGCAGTATTTT.

The gene calls are TRBV5-6 and TRBJ2-3; tentative D call: TRBD2 (5 bases). In germline, CDR1 is SGHDT, CDR2 YYEEEE. CDR3 length: 16 residues. With 0 bases removed from V and 9 bases from J, the gap between germline ends came to 20 bases. CDR3 in amino acids: CASSLVDFRDSGTQYF. CDR3 bases: TGTGCCAGCAGCTTGGTGGATTTCCGCGATTCGGGGACGCAGTATTTT.

This clonotype has only one observation. J is TRBJ1-2 and V is TRBV18; no firm D call. With 2 bases removed from V and 6 bases from J, the gap between germline ends came to 10 bases. Germline assignment: CDR1 KGHSH and CDR2 LQKENI. CDR3 length: 13 amino acids. The CDR3 spells CASSPTENHGYTF. The CDR3 nucleotides read TGTGCCAGCTCACCAACGGAGAATCATGGCTACACCTTC.

The gene calls are TRBV3-1 and TRBJ2-1; TRBD2 matches 7 bases. This CDR3 has 14 amino acids. CDR1 LGHDT and CDR2 YNNKEL come from the germline V gene (reference sequence). V was clipped by 4 bases and J by 5 bases; unmatched bases: 5. The CDR3 DNA is TGTGCCAGCAGCCGTCGGGAGGCCAACAATGAGCAGTTCTTC. Protein product: CASSRREANNEQFF.

This clonotype has at least ten counts. The V call is TRBV5-1, the J call TRBJ2-1; 8 bases align to TRBD2. CDR3 size: 14 residues. V lost 7 bases, J lost 9 bases, and 12 bases stayed unmatched. Germline CDR1 and CDR2: SGHRS and YFSETQ. CDR3 sequence: CASGPAGDLGEQFF. The CDR3 DNA follows: TGCGCCAGCGGACCAGCGGGAGACTTGGGTGAGCAGTTCTTC.